This T cell receptor (beta chain) was identified during a study of shared clonotypes between healthy human individuals. Germline loops: CDR1 KGHSH, CDR2 LQKENI. CDR3 length: 16 residues. V trimming: 1 base; J trimming: 0 bases; junction bases outside the gene matches: 3. TCRdb keeps only in-frame clones here, not all; method: immunoSEQ multiplex PCR. The sample lists about half a million clones, 77% seen once, with 12% in the top ten. The sequencing sample was made of PBMCs. The chain employs TRBV18 and TRBJ2-1; 7 positions agree with TRBD2. The sequence derives from a woman aged 40 to 50 in good health. Some clones in this sample may be carry-over from other donors' samples. The CDR3 bases are TGTGCCAGCTCACCACTAGAGCGGGGCTCCTACAATGAGCAGTTCTTC. The encoded protein is CASSPLERGSYNEQFF. The entire variable domain, with the rest obtained from reference TRBV18 and TRBJ2-1, is as follows: NAGVMQNPRHLVRRRGQEARLRCSPMKGHSHVYWYRQLPEEGLKFMVYLQKENIIDESGMPKERFSAEFPKEGPSILRIQQVVRGDSAAYFCASSPLERGSYNEQFFGPGTRLTVL.